This T cell receptor beta chain was sequenced for a study of blood T cell repertoires in COVID-19. Background on the study: Sources were T cells, B-cell-depleted T cells, or PBMCs; the material itself was cDNA or gDNA.

The ends lost 0 bases at V and 0 bases at J; junction bases unmatched: 2. Germline V lookup: CDR1 SGDLS, CDR2 YYNGEE. This CDR3 has 16 residues. In the original processing: Nucleated cell counts were estimated from reference gene primer amplification. Data came from immunoSEQ multiplex PCR; TCRdb stores just in-frame clones and leaves some out. Clone size and V and J calls were adopted from that table, with D and trimming inferred from the DNA. The repertoire holds 80,000 to 130,000 clones, approximately 86% seen once, with 2% to 3% in the top ten. The age range of participants was about 18 to 90 years, with residence in around 22 US areas. Two negative PCRs, clearance, or symptom resolution had been documented for recovered Cohort 3 donors.

The specimen was PBMCs or T cells enriched from blood (not recorded which). The sequence was collected from a woman aged 45-60 years who had recovered from COVID-19. The chain links TRBV9 to TRBJ2-3; 9 bases are a match to TRBD1. Here the CDR3 DNA reads TGTGCCAGCAGCGTAGACGGACAGGGGAGCACAGATACGCAGTATTTT. Its protein is CASSVDGQGSTDTQYF.